Listed below are T cell receptor beta chains from one sample, sequenced in a study of T cells in Graves' hyperthyroidism and ophthalmopathy. Each CDR3 protein gets one entry after TCRdb re-called the multiplex PCR reads with MiXCR. The sample records fewer than 450,000 distinct CDR3 sequences, about an eighth being singletons. The sequenced sample was blood. All receptors come from a man in his forties or fifties with Graves' ophthalmopathy. The CDR3 runs from the conserved cysteine through the conserved F or W. Clone size, where shown, is once, few, many, or a class for clones that have expanded.

>many|TRBV5-1
CASSLTTGNNYGYTF
>many|TRBV5-1
CASSPRADTQYF
>many|TRBV11-3
CASSFSVGVVWEVVWDEQFF
>once|TRBV6-1
CASSEASRGRQYF
>few|TRBV10-2
CASSTYHGQGGHEQFF
>many|TRBV12-3/TRBV12-4
CASRFEAGVHEQYF
>many|TRBV2
CASDKASGAYNEQFF
>NA|TRBV20-1
CSAILERWNSPLHF
>once|TRBV6-1
CASETSGLETQYF
>few|TRBV11-3
CASSSMGTGGYTF
>NA|TRBV6-6
CASSYSDREGYGYTF
>NA|TRBV6-2/TRBV6-3
CAIPGLAGGSYNEQFF
>many|TRBV12-3/TRBV12-4
CASLREGLSYNEQFF
>NA|TRBV24-1
CATSDLDSDTQYF
>NA|TRBV6-1
CASSVGTGSITYEQYF
>NA|TRBV2
CASSDPGRSYEQYF
>few|TRBV5-1
CASSLDLGAGDTQYF
>few|TRBV25-1
CASSERQGVSEKLFF
>NA|TRBV19
CATNRGSGANVLTF
>many|TRBV20-1
CSARDGDRGRAKNIQYF
>many|TRBV3-1
CASSQDPGDRGLNQPQHF
>few|TRBV5-5
CASRVGSETGELFF
>NA|TRBV12-3/TRBV12-4
CASSKGTGIEKLFF
>many|TRBV3-1
CASSVRTLRAPELFF
>many|TRBV12-3/TRBV12-4
CASSFGFQKETQYF
>few|TRBV9
CASSVVPGTDSGNTIYF
>many|TRBV6-2/TRBV6-3
CASRTGGLERGSSYNEQFF
>many|TRBV6-1
CASSEIQGSDGYTF
>many|TRBV12-3/TRBV12-4
CASSRGTGTGELFF
>NA|TRBV25-1
CASSQGAQIGELFF
>few|TRBV3-1
CASSQDIFASVFSGELFF
>many|TRBV30
CAWGGGARNFYGYTF
>many|TRBV7-2
CASSTRQGPSYEQYF